A single TCR beta chain is shown here with its context. These data originate in a study of blood T cell repertoires in COVID-19. The V end was cut by 8 bases, the J end by 6 bases, with 19 bases between. The CDR3 length is 15 residues. Germline V gene sequence: CDR1 MGHDK, CDR2 SYGVNS. Assay: immunoSEQ multiplex PCR; the TCRdb copy retains only in-frame clones and omits some. Among some 510,000 clones, 88% were seen once, and the ten largest hold 1.5% to 2%. The gene calls are TRBV25-1 and TRBJ2-2; maybe TRBD1 (6 bases). The source material was PBMCs or T cells enriched from blood (not recorded which). This receptor was taken from a woman in her 40s who had recovered from COVID-19. CDR3 sequence: CASEGELTPAGELFF. CDR3 nucleotide sequence: TGTGCCAGCGAGGGGGAGTTGACGCCGGCCGGGGAGCTGTTTTTT.